This T cell receptor beta chain was captured in a study of T cells in Graves' hyperthyroidism and ophthalmopathy. Study conclusions and caveats: The authors' 13 V-J model separated ophthalmopathy from stable hyperthyroidism.

As regards this clonotype: Its antigen is currently unknown.

Researchers took RNA transcripts and amplified the TCR beta CDR3 regions from them. Primed by the HTBI set, a first-round RT-PCR was run on the TCR CDR3. Each CDR3 protein is one row after TCRdb ran MiXCR on the multiplex PCR reads. The sample carries around 430,000 distinct CDR3 sequences, more than 13% recorded once. Hyperthyroidism of Graves' type that showed no ophthalmopathy progression within 18 months was stable. Based on clinical symptoms, serum thyroxine and TRAb, thyroid ultrasound and orbital computed tomography, diagnoses were reached. CDR1 and CDR2 from the germline V gene are PRHDT and FYEKMQ (reference sequence). This CDR3 region has 21 residues. Losses at the gene ends were 0 bases for V and 3 bases for J; bases not matched to a gene: 18.

The chain employs TRBV13 and TRBJ2-3; 10 bases align to TRBD2. This TCR derives from a woman in her twenties or thirties with Graves' hyperthyroidism. Sequencing input: blood. The CDR3 protein is CASSLGPPWLAGVGGTDTQYF. Written as DNA, the CDR3 is TGTGCCAGCAGCTTAGGCCCCCCGTGGCTAGCGGGGGTAGGCGGAACAGATACGCAGTATTTT.